This T cell receptor beta chain derives from a study of T cell repertoires in cytomegalovirus infection. Regarding this clonotype: What it binds is not known.

TCRdb recomputed calls from the reads with MiXCR, one row per CDR3 protein. The repertoire consists of 550,000 to 850,000 distinct CDR3 sequences, with around 31% occurring once and the leading ten covering 18%. V lost 3 bases to trimming and J lost 4 bases; unmatched junction nucleotides: 17. This CDR3 is 19 amino acids long. CDR1 DFQATT and CDR2 SNEGSKA come from the germline V gene (reference sequence). V usage is TRBV20-1 and J usage is TRBJ2-1; 11 nucleotides align to TRBD1. Sample: cultured PBMCs, taken from culture after CMV antigen stimulation. The clonotype originates from a human donor in good health (CMV status not recorded). Some clones in this sample may be carry-over from other donors' samples. Here the CDR3 DNA reads TGCAGTGCTAGGACCCCCGGACAGGGGGCGATTGGTGGTTACAATGAGCAGTTCTTC. It encodes CSARTPGQGAIGGYNEQFF.